This is a list of T cell receptor beta chains from one sample in a study of CD4+ T cells in melanoma. Some clones are missing from TCRdb's copy, which holds only in-frame ones; the method was immunoSEQ multiplex PCR. The sample lists some 120,000 clones, about 90% occurring once. What was sequenced was peripheral blood. Receptors originate from a human donor with melanoma. CDR3s include the opening cysteine and the closing phenylalanine or tryptophan. A D gene is named only where the DNA matches it firmly.

V gene	J gene	D gene	CDR3 length	CDR3 protein	CDR3 DNA
TRBV29-1	TRBJ2-3	NA	10	CSVVQVAQYF	TGCAGCGTTGTGCAGGTGGCGCAGTATTTT
TRBV4-3	TRBJ2-7	TRBD1	16	CASSRELTGLSYEQYF	TGCGCCAGCAGCCGAGAATTGACAGGGCTATCCTACGAGCAGTACTTC
TRBV4-1	TRBJ2-3	NA	15	CASSQDGVTLDTQYF	TGCGCCAGCAGCCAGGACGGGGTGACTCTAGATACGCAGTATTTT
TRBV10-2	TRBJ2-7	TRBD1	14	CASSATGDSYEQYF	TGCGCCAGCAGTGCGACAGGGGACTCCTACGAGCAGTACTTC
TRBV7-2	TRBJ2-2	NA	15	CASSLAGTNTGELFF	TGTGCCAGCAGCTTAGCGGGAACCAACACCGGGGAGCTGTTTTTT
TRBV7-2	TRBJ1-2	NA	13	CASSAQANYGYTF	TGTGCCAGCAGCGCACAGGCAAACTATGGCTACACCTTC
TRBV19	TRBJ2-3	TRBD2	15	CASSIAGGYTDTQYF	TGTGCCAGTAGTATAGCGGGGGGTTACACAGATACGCAGTATTTT
TRBV5-1	TRBJ2-1	TRBD2	16	CASSVTTSGSVNEQFF	TGCGCCAGCAGCGTGACGACTAGCGGGAGTGTTAATGAGCAGTTCTTC
TRBV7-3	TRBJ2-3	NA	12	CASSPRGGTQYF	TGTGCCAGCAGCCCCAGGGGCGGTACGCAGTATTTT
TRBV28	TRBJ1-1	TRBD1	14	CASSFGTGGTEAFF	TGTGCCAGCAGTTTTGGGACAGGTGGGACTGAAGCTTTCTTT
TRBV20-1	TRBJ2-1	NA	10	CSAKTSQQFF	TGCAGTGCCAAGACTAGTCAACAATTCTTC
TRBV7-3	TRBJ2-1	TRBD2	14	CASSLRLANNEQFF	TGTGCCAGCAGCTTACGACTAGCAAACAATGAGCAGTTCTTC
TRBV7-2	TRBJ2-3	TRBD2	18	CASSLAGLAGVVTDTQYF	TGTGCCAGCAGCTTAGCGGGTCTAGCGGGAGTGGTTACGGATACGCAGTATTTT